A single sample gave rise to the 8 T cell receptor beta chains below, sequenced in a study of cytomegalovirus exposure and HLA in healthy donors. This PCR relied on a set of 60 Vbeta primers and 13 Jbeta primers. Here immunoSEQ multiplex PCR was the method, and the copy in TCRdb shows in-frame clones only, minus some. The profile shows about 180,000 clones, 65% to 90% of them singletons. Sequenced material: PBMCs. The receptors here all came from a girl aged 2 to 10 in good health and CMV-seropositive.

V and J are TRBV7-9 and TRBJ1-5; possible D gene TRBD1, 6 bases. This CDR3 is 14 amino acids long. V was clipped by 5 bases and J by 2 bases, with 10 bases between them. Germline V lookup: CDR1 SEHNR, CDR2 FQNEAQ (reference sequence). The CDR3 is CASSPGQRNQPQHF. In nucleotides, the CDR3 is TGTGCCAGCAGCCCAGGACAGCGCAATCAGCCCCAGCATTTT.

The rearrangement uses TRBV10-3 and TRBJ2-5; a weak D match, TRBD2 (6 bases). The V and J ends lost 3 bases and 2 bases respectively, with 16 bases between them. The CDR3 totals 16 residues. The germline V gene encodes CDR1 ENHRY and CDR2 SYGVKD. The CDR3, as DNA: TGTGCCATCAGTGACCGTAGGCTAGCGCTTCAAGAGACCCAGTACTTC. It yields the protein CAISDRRLALQETQYF.

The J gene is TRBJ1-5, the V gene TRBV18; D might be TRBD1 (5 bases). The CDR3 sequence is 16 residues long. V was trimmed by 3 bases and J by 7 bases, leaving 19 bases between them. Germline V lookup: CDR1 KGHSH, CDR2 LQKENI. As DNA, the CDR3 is TGTGCCAGCTCACCCCTCCCACAGGCAGGAGGGCAGCCCCAGCATTTT. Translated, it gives CASSPLPQAGGQPQHF. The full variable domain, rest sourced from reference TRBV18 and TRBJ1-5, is NAGVMQNPRHLVRRRGQEARLRCSPMKGHSHVYWYRQLPEEGLKFMVYLQKENIIDESGMPKERFSAEFPKEGPSILRIQQVVRGDSAAYFCASSPLPQAGGQPQHFGDGTRLSIL.

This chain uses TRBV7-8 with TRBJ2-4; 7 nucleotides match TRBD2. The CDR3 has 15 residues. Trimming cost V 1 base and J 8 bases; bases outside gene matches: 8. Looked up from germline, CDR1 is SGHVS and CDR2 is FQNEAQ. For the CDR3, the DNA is TGTGCCAGCAGCTTAGGGGGCGGGAGTAACCACATTCAGTACTTC. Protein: CASSLGGGSNHIQYF.

The CDR3 coding sequence is TGTGCCAGCAGCCTGGGACAGCGTTATTCACCCCTCCACTTT. It encodes CASSLGQRYSPLHF. This chain uses TRBV27 with TRBJ1-6; 7 nucleotides align to TRBD1. Looked up from germline, CDR1 is MNHEY and CDR2 is SMNVEV (reference sequence). V gave up 6 bases and J gave up 8 bases; unmatched junction bases: 7. The CDR3 has 14 residues.

The CDR3 is CASSDEGCEQFF. The CDR3 DNA reads as TGTGCCAGCAGTGACGAGGGCTGTGAGCAGTTCTTC. V and J are TRBV6-4 and TRBJ2-1, with a tentative D call TRBD2 (5 bases). Germline CDR1 reads MRHNA; CDR2 reads SNTAGT. The CDR3 has 12 residues. Trimming took 2 bases from V and 9 from J, leaving 8 bases between them.

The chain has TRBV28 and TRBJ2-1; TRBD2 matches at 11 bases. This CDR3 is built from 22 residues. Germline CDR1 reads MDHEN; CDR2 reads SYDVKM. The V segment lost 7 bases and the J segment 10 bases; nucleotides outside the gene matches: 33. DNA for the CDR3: TGTGCCAGCACCAAAAGGGGGACTCTGGGCACGGGATGGGTAGCGGGAGGGGACGAGCAGTTCTTC. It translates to CASTKRGTLGTGWVAGGDEQFF.

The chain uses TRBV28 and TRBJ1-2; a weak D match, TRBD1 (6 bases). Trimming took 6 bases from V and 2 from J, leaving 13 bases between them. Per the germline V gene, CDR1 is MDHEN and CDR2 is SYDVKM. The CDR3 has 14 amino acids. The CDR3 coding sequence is TGTGCCAGCAGAAAGGGGGTTTCCAACTATGGCTACACCTTC. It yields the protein CASRKGVSNYGYTF.